Following are 9 T cell receptor beta chains from one sample sequenced in a study of blood T cell repertoires in COVID-19. The assay was immunoSEQ multiplex PCR, and TCRdb's table has in-frame clones only and misses some. The sample holds some 180,000 clones, more than 70% seen once. The sequenced sample consisted of PBMCs or T cells enriched from blood (not recorded which). The source of these receptors is a middle-aged man who had recovered from COVID-19.

J is TRBJ2-3 and V is TRBV7-9; D not certain. CDR1 and CDR2 (germline): SEHNR, FQNEAQ (reference sequence). With 3 bases removed from V and 1 base from J, the gap between germline ends came to 8 bases. The CDR3 has 14 amino acids. CDR3 sequence (DNA): TGTGCCAGCAGCTTCCAGGAACGCACAGATACGCAGTATTTT. It translates to CASSFQERTDTQYF.

This chain links TRBV7-9 with TRBJ1-2; D is unresolved. Germline V CDR1 and CDR2: SEHNR, FQNEAQ (reference sequence). Trimming removed 0 bases at V and 2 bases at J, with 10 bases between. The CDR3 extends over 15 amino acids. The CDR3 nucleotides read TGTGCCAGCAGCTTAGCGCGGGCTATGAACTATGGCTACACCTTC. Amino acids: CASSLARAMNYGYTF.

The chain links TRBV10-3 to TRBJ1-5; the D gene is possibly TRBD1 (5 bases). From germline, CDR1 is ENHRY and CDR2 SYGVKD. V lost 2 bases, J lost 1 base, and 12 bases lay in between. The length of the CDR3 is 16 residues. CDR3 sequence (DNA): TGTGCCATCAGTGAGGGGAGGGGAGGGAGCAATCAGCCCCAGCATTTT. Protein: CAISEGRGGSNQPQHF.

The CDR3 region has the DNA TGTGCCAGCAGCTTGGACAGGGGGCGGTTGGATACGCAGTATTTT. Protein sequence: CASSLDRGRLDTQYF. The rearrangement links TRBV5-8 to TRBJ2-3; 9 bases are a match to TRBD1. Germline CDR1 SGHTS, CDR2 YDEGEE. The CDR3 sequence is 15 residues long. The ends lost 0 bases at V and 6 bases at J; junction bases unmatched: 5.

The chain is built from TRBV11-2 and TRBJ1-1; 7 nucleotides align to TRBD1. CDR3 length: 14 residues. Germline CDR1 and CDR2: SGHAT and FQNNGV. The J segment lost 2 bases and the V segment lost 2 bases, leaving 2 bases of the junction unmatched. CDR3 sequence reads: CASSLQGGNTEAFF. The CDR3 nucleotides read TGTGCCAGCAGCTTACAGGGGGGAAACACTGAAGCTTTCTTT.

The chain couples TRBV28 to TRBJ1-6, with TRBD1 matching 7 bases. The length of the CDR3 is 14 residues. The germline CDR1 and CDR2 sequences are MDHEN and SYDVKM. V dropped 3 bases and J dropped 7; count of bases not matched to a gene: 3. The CDR3 sequence is CASSFRDRNSPLHF. CDR3 DNA sequence: TGTGCCAGCAGTTTCCGGGACAGAAATTCACCCCTCCACTTT.

The V call is TRBV30, the J call TRBJ1-1; D might be TRBD1 (5 bases). Deletions cut 0 bases from V and 10 bases from J, with 24 bases between. CDR3 length equals 16 residues. Germline loops: CDR1 GTSNPN, CDR2 SVGIG (reference sequence). CDR3 residues: CAWSVTWGRSVSGAFF. The CDR3 DNA reads as TGTGCCTGGAGTGTCACCTGGGGGAGGAGTGTTAGTGGAGCTTTCTTT.

The count of this clone is one. CDR3 in amino acids: CAISVQDPGELFF. The CDR3 bases are TGTGCCATCAGTGTACAGGACCCCGGGGAGCTGTTTTTT. The genes are TRBV10-3 and TRBJ2-2; possible D gene TRBD1, 5 bases. CDR1 and CDR2 (germline): ENHRY, SYGVKD. The CDR3 consists of 13 residues. V gave up 4 bases and J gave up 6 bases, with 9 bases separating them.

The rearrangement links TRBV25-1 to TRBJ1-1, with 9 bases that match TRBD1. Trimming cost V 3 bases and J 5 bases; bases outside gene matches: 1. Germline CDR1 MGHDK, CDR2 SYGVNS. The CDR3 consists of 13 residues. Here the CDR3 reads CASSETGGTEAFF. The CDR3 DNA reads as TGTGCCAGCAGTGAGACAGGGGGGACTGAAGCTTTCTTT.